This T cell receptor beta chain was retrieved from a study of blood T cell repertoires in COVID-19. Study-wide context: PBMCs, B-cell-depleted T cells, or T cells provided the cDNA or gDNA that made up the material.

Clones were sequenced by immunoSEQ multiplex PCR, and TCRdb holds only the in-frame ones, with some missing. The data hold around 190,000 clones, with about 85% observed a single time. The receptor comes from a man between 25 and 39 years old with acute or convalescent COVID-19. What was sequenced was peripheral blood.

Here the CDR3 DNA reads TGTGCCAGCAGGAAAGAGCAAGCCTCTGGAAACACCATATATTTT. It yields the protein CASRKEQASGNTIYF. The rearrangement uses TRBV2 and TRBJ1-3; D is unresolved. The V end was cut by 6 bases, the J end by 0 bases, with 12 bases between. This CDR3 has 15 amino acids. Germline loops: CDR1 SNHLY, CDR2 FYNNEI. The variable domain in full, completed from reference TRBV2 and TRBJ1-3, reads EPEVTQTPSHQVTQMGQEVILRCVPISNHLYFYWYRQILGQKVEFLVSFYNNEISEKSEIFDDQFSVERPDGSNFTLKIRSTKLEDSAMYFCASRKEQASGNTIYFGEGSWLTVV.